These 4 T cell receptor beta chains were sequenced from one sample in a study of blood T cell repertoires in COVID-19. Produced via immunoSEQ multiplex PCR; TCRdb's table is partial and in-frame only. The sample records 450,000 to 600,000 clones, 87% being singletons. Sequenced sample: PBMCs or T cells enriched from blood (not recorded which). All receptors derive from a woman aged 18-29 years who had recovered from COVID-19.

This chain uses TRBV5-1 with TRBJ1-2; D may be TRBD1 (5 bases). CDR1 is SGHRS, CDR2 YFSETQ, per germline. There are 14 residues in the CDR3. V shed 0 bases and J shed 7 bases, with 13 bases lying between them. The chain's CDR3 is CASSLDLGEGGYTF. CDR3 sequence (DNA): TGCGCCAGCAGCTTGGATCTAGGGGAGGGTGGCTACACCTTC.

The chain links TRBV15 to TRBJ1-6; the match to TRBD1 covers 7 bases. The CDR3 is 18 residues long. CDR1 is LNHNV, CDR2 YYDKDF, per germline (reference sequence). V lost 0 bases to trimming and J lost 8 bases; unmatched junction nucleotides: 13. The CDR3 bases are TGTGCCACCAGCAGAGATCTCGTCGGGACAGAAGGGGATTCACCCCTCCACTTT. Protein sequence: CATSRDLVGTEGDSPLHF.

With regard to this clone: Other DNA variants within this sample encode the same CDR3. The chain carries TRBV5-1 and TRBJ2-5; 8 nucleotides align to TRBD1. The junction had 3 bases not matched to a gene; V was cut back by 0 bases and J by 5 bases. This CDR3 has 14 amino acids. Germline CDR1 and CDR2: SGHRS and YFSETQ. The CDR3 here is CASSLGTGRETQYF. DNA for the CDR3: TGCGCCAGCAGCTTGGGGACAGGGAGGGAGACCCAGTACTTC.

The rearrangement uses TRBV3-1 (or the pseudogene TRBV3-2) and TRBJ2-7, with TRBD2 identical over 7 bases. CDR3 size: 16 residues. After removal of 4 bases from V and 9 bases from J, the junction contained 18 bases not matched to a gene. Germline loops: CDR1 LGHDT, CDR2 YNNKEL (reference sequence). CDR3 sequence reads: CASSPAGVRGPYGQYF. The CDR3 nucleotides are TGTGCCAGCAGCCCGGCGGGGGTTAGGGGCCCCTATGGGCAGTACTTC.